This T cell receptor (beta chain) comes out of a study of Graves' ophthalmopathy and Graves' hyperthyroidism. The CDR3 runs 16 residues. The V gene lost 4 bases and the J gene lost 2 bases, with 18 bases spanning the gap. Per the germline V gene, CDR1 is SGHRS and CDR2 is YFSETQ. PBMCs came from more than 8 ml of fresh peripheral blood. For repertoire sequencing, the TCR beta CDR3 regions were amplified from RNA transcripts. HTBI primers were used in a first-round RT-PCR, which preceded a second-round multiplex PCR. TCRdb used MiXCR to reprocess the multiplex PCR reads, holding one entry per CDR3 protein. The sample records about 200,000 distinct CDR3 sequences, around 28% being singletons.

The chain is built from TRBV5-1 and TRBJ1-1; D is uncertain. The TCR sequence derives from a man aged 45-65 years with Graves' ophthalmopathy. Sequenced input: peripheral blood. The CDR3 is CASSPRTSTGNTEAFF. CDR3 coding DNA: TGCGCCAGCAGCCCACGGACCTCGACCGGAAACACTGAAGCTTTCTTT.